The rows below give T cell receptor beta chains drawn from one sample of a study of human T cells and chemical hapten exposure. Each CDR3 protein gets one entry after TCRdb re-called the RACE reads with MiXCR. The sample lists around 100,000 distinct CDR3 sequences, 11% occurring once. The sample in question was whole blood, obtained in connection with sensitization to the hapten diphenylcyclopropenone (DPC). The receptor set was obtained from a woman aged 55-69 years with alopecia areata. Some clones in this sample may be carry-over from other donors' samples. Each CDR3 is given with its conserved first and last residue. Each record gives: CDR3 DNA, CDR3 protein, J gene, clone size, D gene, V gene. D genes are given only for firm matches. Some rows have no size entry. The others give once, few or many, or a class for an expanded clone.

DNA: TGTGCCAGCAGTTTATGGTCCCGGGGTGAGCAGTTCTTC; CDR3: CASSLWSRGEQFF; J: TRBJ2-1; size: many; D: -; V: TRBV27
DNA: TGTGCCAGCAGCTTGGCCGGAGGGGCTGAAGCTTTCTTT; CDR3: CASSLAGGAEAFF; J: TRBJ1-1; size: many; D: -; V: TRBV5-6
DNA: TGCGCCAGCAGCTTGATGCCGGGGGCGCGGCGGGAGCAGTACTTC; CDR3: CASSLMPGARREQYF; J: TRBJ2-7; size: few; D: -; V: TRBV5-1
DNA: TGTGCCAGCAGCCAAGATCGGGGACAGTGGGAAAAACTGTTTTTT; CDR3: CASSQDRGQWEKLFF; J: TRBJ1-4; size: many; D: TRBD1; V: TRBV4-2
DNA: TGTGCCAGCAGCCAAGGGGGTGTTGGGGGACCACCCCTCCACTTT; CDR3: CASSQGGVGGPPLHF; J: TRBJ1-6; size: few; D: -; V: TRBV14
DNA: TGTGCCAGCAGTTACTCGATAATTATAGGGGTCTATGGCTACACCTTC; CDR3: CASSYSIIIGVYGYTF; J: TRBJ1-2; size: many; D: -; V: TRBV6-5
DNA: TGCAGCGTTGAAGATTTGGCTAGCGGGGGAGATACGCAGTATTTT; CDR3: CSVEDLASGGDTQYF; J: TRBJ2-3; size: -; D: TRBD2; V: TRBV29-1
DNA: TGCGCCAGCAGCTTGGAGTCGGGATCCTACAATGAGCAGTTCTTC; CDR3: CASSLESGSYNEQFF; J: TRBJ2-1; size: -; D: -; V: TRBV5-1
DNA: TGTGCCAGCAGTCCCGCCGATGGGGGAAACACCATATATTTT; CDR3: CASSPADGGNTIYF; J: TRBJ1-3; size: -; D: -; V: TRBV6-6
DNA: TGTGCCAGCAGTGAAGCGCCTAGCGGGGGGGTGGCAGATACGCAGTATTTT; CDR3: CASSEAPSGGVADTQYF; J: TRBJ2-3; size: few; D: TRBD2; V: TRBV6-1
DNA: TGTGCCACCAGTGAGGGACAAGTGAACACTGAAGCTTTCTTT; CDR3: CATSEGQVNTEAFF; J: TRBJ1-1; size: few; D: -; V: TRBV24-1
DNA: TGTGCCAGCAGCTCTCACAGGTCTTCAGCCAAAAACATTCAGTACTTC; CDR3: CASSSHRSSAKNIQYF; J: TRBJ2-4; size: -; D: -; V: TRBV11-2
DNA: TGCGCCAGCAGCCAAGATCTACCAACGGGGGATACGCAGTATTTT; CDR3: CASSQDLPTGDTQYF; J: TRBJ2-3; size: -; D: -; V: TRBV4-1
DNA: TGTGCCAGCAGCCCTAAACTACAGGGGCAAAAACCCACAGATACGCAGTATTTT; CDR3: CASSPKLQGQKPTDTQYF; J: TRBJ2-3; size: many; D: TRBD1; V: TRBV7-9
DNA: TGCGCCAGCAGCTTGGATCAGGGCATGAATTCACCCCTCCACTTT; CDR3: CASSLDQGMNSPLHF; J: TRBJ1-6; size: few; D: -; V: TRBV5-1
DNA: TGTGCCAGCAGCCCACAGTCGGAAACGAACACTGAAGCTTTCTTT; CDR3: CASSPQSETNTEAFF; J: TRBJ1-1; size: many; D: -; V: TRBV3-1
DNA: TGTGCCAGCAGCCAAACCTGGCGCTACTCTGGAAACACCATATATTTT; CDR3: CASSQTWRYSGNTIYF; J: TRBJ1-3; size: few; D: -; V: TRBV3-1
DNA: TGTGCCAGCAGCCAAGGGGGCACAGATACGCAGTATTTT; CDR3: CASSQGGTDTQYF; J: TRBJ2-3; size: few; D: -; V: TRBV7-6
DNA: TGTGCCTGGAGTCCGACCTTACTACCAGGGACCTATGGCTACACCTTC; CDR3: CAWSPTLLPGTYGYTF; J: TRBJ1-2; size: many; D: -; V: TRBV30
DNA: TGCAGCGTAGCCGGGACAGGGGACGGCTACGAGCAGTACTTC; CDR3: CSVAGTGDGYEQYF; J: TRBJ2-7; size: -; D: TRBD1; V: TRBV29-1
DNA: TGTGCCAGCAGCTCTGACTCCCAGCCCTTCAATGAGCAGTTCTTC; CDR3: CASSSDSQPFNEQFF; J: TRBJ2-1; size: many; D: -; V: TRBV7-3
DNA: TGCAGTGCTAGAGACGGGGACTATAACTACAATGAGCAGTTCTTC; CDR3: CSARDGDYNYNEQFF; J: TRBJ2-1; size: many; D: TRBD2; V: TRBV20-1
DNA: TGCAGTGCTGAGACAGACGCGAACACTGAAGCTTTCTTT; CDR3: CSAETDANTEAFF; J: TRBJ1-1; size: many; D: -; V: TRBV20-1
DNA: TGCAGTGCCATTCAGGGGACAGGGCAAAATCAGCCCCAGCATTTT; CDR3: CSAIQGTGQNQPQHF; J: TRBJ1-5; size: many; D: TRBD1; V: TRBV20-1
DNA: TGCGCCAGCAGCTTATCAACAGGCAATGAAAAACTGTTTTTT; CDR3: CASSLSTGNEKLFF; J: TRBJ1-4; size: many; D: -; V: TRBV5-1
DNA: TGTGCCAGCTCACAAGACGGGAACACTGAAGCTTTCTTT; CDR3: CASSQDGNTEAFF; J: TRBJ1-1; size: many; D: -; V: TRBV18
DNA: TGTGCCAGCAATAAACAGGGGAGTGAGACCCAGTACTTC; CDR3: CASNKQGSETQYF; J: TRBJ2-5; size: many; D: TRBD1; V: TRBV2
DNA: TGCGCCAGCAGGGGCAGCATAACAACCGGGGAGCTGTTTTTT; CDR3: CASRGSITTGELFF; J: TRBJ2-2; size: few; D: -; V: TRBV10-2
DNA: TGTGCCAGCAGTTTGGCGGGGGGCCCTCCGGCCAATGAGCAGTTCTTC; CDR3: CASSLAGGPPANEQFF; J: TRBJ2-1; size: few; D: TRBD2; V: TRBV6-2/TRBV6-3
DNA: TGCAGCGTTGAATCGCATAACTATGGCTACACCTTC; CDR3: CSVESHNYGYTF; J: TRBJ1-2; size: many; D: -; V: TRBV29-1
DNA: TGCGCCAGCAGCTTGAACAGGGCTAGCGAGACCCAGTACTTC; CDR3: CASSLNRASETQYF; J: TRBJ2-5; size: few; D: -; V: TRBV5-1
DNA: TGTGCCAGCAGTCTGTGGGGGGAGTTGAATCAGCCCCAGCATTTT; CDR3: CASSLWGELNQPQHF; J: TRBJ1-5; size: many; D: -; V: TRBV27
DNA: TGTGCCAGCAGAGGTCGACAGGGACTCTATGAGACCCAGTACTTC; CDR3: CASRGRQGLYETQYF; J: TRBJ2-5; size: few; D: -; V: TRBV6-1
DNA: TGCGCCAGCAGCTTGGCCGCGGGGGCCTACAATGAGCAGTTCTTC; CDR3: CASSLAAGAYNEQFF; J: TRBJ2-1; size: many; D: TRBD2; V: TRBV5-1
DNA: TGTGCCACCGGACTGCGAGACTACGAGCAGTACTTC; CDR3: CATGLRDYEQYF; J: TRBJ2-7; size: few; D: -; V: TRBV6-2/TRBV6-3
DNA: TGTGCCACCCGTCGGGGCGGGGGTACCTACGAGCAGTACTTC; CDR3: CATRRGGGTYEQYF; J: TRBJ2-7; size: -; D: TRBD2; V: TRBV6-5
DNA: TGTGCCAGCACCAAAATGGACAGGAAAGAGACCCAGTACTTC; CDR3: CASTKMDRKETQYF; J: TRBJ2-5; size: few; D: TRBD1; V: TRBV2
DNA: TGTGCCATCAGTGGGACAGGTGAACAGCCCCAGCATTTT; CDR3: CAISGTGEQPQHF; J: TRBJ1-5; size: many; D: TRBD1; V: TRBV10-3
DNA: TGCAGTTCTTCGTTCGAACGGTATAATTCACCCCTCCACTTT; CDR3: CSSSFERYNSPLHF; J: TRBJ1-6; size: many; D: -; V: TRBV20-1
DNA: TGTGCCAGCAGCTTAGTCGGCGGGCAAGAGACCCAGTACTTC; CDR3: CASSLVGGQETQYF; J: TRBJ2-5; size: -; D: -; V: TRBV11-2
DNA: TGCAGTGCTAGAGATCTTCCCGGGATCCATGGCTACACCTTC; CDR3: CSARDLPGIHGYTF; J: TRBJ1-2; size: many; D: -; V: TRBV20-1
DNA: TGCGCCAGCAGCTTCAGGCAGGGGGCATGGAATGAGCAGTTCTTC; CDR3: CASSFRQGAWNEQFF; J: TRBJ2-1; size: few; D: TRBD1; V: TRBV5-1
DNA: TGTGCCAGCAGTGAAGCGACCGGGGAGCTGTTTTTT; CDR3: CASSEATGELFF; J: TRBJ2-2; size: -; D: -; V: TRBV2
DNA: TGTGCCAGCAGCCACCGTAGCGGGGGGGCCACTCCCGCCTACAATGAGCAGTTCTTC; CDR3: CASSHRSGGATPAYNEQFF; J: TRBJ2-1; size: many; D: TRBD2; V: TRBV4-2
DNA: TGTGCCACCCACGGCGGGGGGGCCGGGGAGACCCAGTACTTC; CDR3: CATHGGGAGETQYF; J: TRBJ2-5; size: few; D: TRBD2; V: TRBV6-1
DNA: TGTGCCAGCAGCCCTGTCGTGGGTGAGCAGTTCTTC; CDR3: CASSPVVGEQFF; J: TRBJ2-1; size: once; D: -; V: TRBV16